This T cell receptor beta chain was found in a study of T cell responses to AZD1222 COVID-19 vaccine. The assay was immunoSEQ multiplex PCR, and TCRdb's table has in-frame clones only and misses some. This sample has about 180,000 clones, with 94% found just once. CDR1 MNHEY and CDR2 SVGEGT come from the germline V gene. V lost 2 bases and J lost 4, with 12 bases in between. The CDR3 loop spans 14 amino acids. This specimen was peripheral blood, taken 28 days after the second AZD1222 dose. The clonotype originates from an adult who received the AZD1222 COVID-19 vaccine. This chain links TRBV6-2 or TRBV6-3 with TRBJ2-7; D possibly uses TRBD1 or TRBD2 (6 bases each). The CDR3 here is CASSYRGEWYEQYF. CDR3 DNA sequence: TGTGCCAGCAGTTACAGGGGGGAGTGGTACGAGCAGTACTTC.